The present T cell receptor (beta chain) was sequenced within a study of blood T cell repertoires in COVID-19. In this sample, this clone is medium-sized. The CDR3 length is 13 residues. Trimming took off 6 bases at V and 5 bases at J, with 13 bases between the two ends. CDR1 MDHEN and CDR2 SYDVKM come from the germline V gene. Some clones are missing from TCRdb's copy, which holds only in-frame ones; the method was immunoSEQ multiplex PCR. Here the sample spans 200,000 to 300,000 clones, approximately 81% being singletons. The origin of this receptor is a man aged 55-75 years with acute or convalescent COVID-19. The rearrangement joins TRBV28 to TRBJ2-5, with D possibly being TRBD2 (6 bases). The sample comprised peripheral blood. The CDR3 reads CASRAGLQETQYF. The CDR3 region has the DNA TGTGCCAGCAGGGCGGGACTTCAGGAGACCCAGTACTTC. Complete variable domain (other parts from reference TRBV28 and TRBJ2-5): DVKVTQSSRYLVKRTGEKVFLECVQDMDHENMFWYRQDPGLGLRLIYFSYDVKMKEKGDIPEGYSVSREKKERFSLILESASTNQTSMYLCASRAGLQETQYFGPGTRLLVL.